This TCR beta chain was observed in a study of blood T cells in healthy people across ages. Sample-barcoded 5' priming and a J-beta primer mix drove a second PCR of about 6 to 12 cycles. Each CDR3 protein gets one entry after TCRdb re-called the 5' RACE reads with MiXCR. Among about 690,000 distinct CDR3 sequences, 40% to 50% were seen once, and the ten largest hold 30%. A few counts support this clonotype. The CDR3 has 15 amino acids. J was trimmed by 9 bases and V by 7 bases; bases with no gene match: 8. Germline loops: CDR1 MNHEY, CDR2 SVGAGI. The material sequenced was blood. The chain combines TRBV6-5 with TRBJ2-1; 14 nucleotides agree with TRBD2. The sequence was obtained from a man aged 80 or over in good health. DNA for the CDR3: TGTGCCAGCAAGGAGACTAGCGGGAGGGTGGGTGAGCAGTTCTTC. Translation: CASKETSGRVGEQFF.